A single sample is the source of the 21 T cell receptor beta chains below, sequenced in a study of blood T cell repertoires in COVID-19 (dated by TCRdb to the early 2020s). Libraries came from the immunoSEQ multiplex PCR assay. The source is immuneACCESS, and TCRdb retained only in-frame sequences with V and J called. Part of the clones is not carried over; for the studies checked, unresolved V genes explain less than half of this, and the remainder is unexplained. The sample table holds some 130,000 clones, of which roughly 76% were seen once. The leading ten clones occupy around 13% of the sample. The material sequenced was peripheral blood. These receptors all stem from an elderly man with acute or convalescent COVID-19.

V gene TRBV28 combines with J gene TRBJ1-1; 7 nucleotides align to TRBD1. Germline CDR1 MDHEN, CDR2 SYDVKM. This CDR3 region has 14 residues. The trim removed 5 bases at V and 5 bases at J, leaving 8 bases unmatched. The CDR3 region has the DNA TGTGCCAGCAGTCCCGGGACAGTAGAGACTGAAGCTTTCTTT. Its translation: CASSPGTVETEAFF.

Here the CDR3 reads CASSTQGSETQYF. DNA for the CDR3: TGTGCCAGCAGTACTCAGGGATCTGAGACCCAGTACTTC. The J gene is TRBJ2-5, the V gene TRBV6-6; a possible D gene is TRBD1 (5 bases). Trimming took 5 bases from V and 5 from J, leaving 12 bases between them. The germline gives CDR1 MNHNY, CDR2 SVGAGI (reference sequence). The length of the CDR3 is 13 residues.

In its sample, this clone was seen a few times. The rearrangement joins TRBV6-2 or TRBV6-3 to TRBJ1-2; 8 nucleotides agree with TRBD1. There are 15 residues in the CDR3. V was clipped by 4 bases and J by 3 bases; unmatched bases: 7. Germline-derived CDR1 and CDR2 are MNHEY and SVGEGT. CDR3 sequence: CASSWTGKVDYGYTF. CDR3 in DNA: TGTGCCAGCAGTTGGACAGGGAAGGTTGACTATGGCTACACCTTC.

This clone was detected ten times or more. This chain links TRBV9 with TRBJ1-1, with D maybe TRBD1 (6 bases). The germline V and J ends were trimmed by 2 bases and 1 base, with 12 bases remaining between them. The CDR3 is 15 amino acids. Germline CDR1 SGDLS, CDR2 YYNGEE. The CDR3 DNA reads TGTGCCAGCAGCGTGCAAGGCAGGGGGAACACTGAAGCTTTCTTT. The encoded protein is CASSVQGRGNTEAFF.

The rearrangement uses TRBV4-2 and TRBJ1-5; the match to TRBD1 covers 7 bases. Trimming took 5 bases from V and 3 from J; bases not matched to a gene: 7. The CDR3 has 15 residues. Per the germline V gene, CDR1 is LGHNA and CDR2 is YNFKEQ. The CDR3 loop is CASSSLDRVNQPQHF. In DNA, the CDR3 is TGTGCCAGCAGCAGCCTAGACAGGGTCAATCAGCCCCAGCATTTT.

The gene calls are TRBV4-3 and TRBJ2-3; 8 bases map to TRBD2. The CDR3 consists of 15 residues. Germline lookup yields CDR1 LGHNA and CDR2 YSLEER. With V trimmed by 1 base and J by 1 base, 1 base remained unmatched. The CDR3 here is CASSQATSGTDTQYF. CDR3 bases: TGCGCCAGCAGCCAAGCGACTAGCGGCACAGATACGCAGTATTTT.

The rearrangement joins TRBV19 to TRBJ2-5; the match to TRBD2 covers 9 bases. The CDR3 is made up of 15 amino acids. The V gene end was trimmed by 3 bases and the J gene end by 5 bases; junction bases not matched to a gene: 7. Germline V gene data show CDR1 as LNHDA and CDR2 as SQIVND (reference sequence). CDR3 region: CASSILLAGSETQYF. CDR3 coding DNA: TGTGCCAGTAGTATTTTGCTAGCGGGGAGCGAGACCCAGTACTTC.

CDR3 DNA sequence: TGTGCCAGTCGGGCAGGGGACAGCACCGGGGAGCTGTTTTTT. Its protein is CASRAGDSTGELFF. V and J are TRBV6-6 and TRBJ2-2, with 7 nucleotides matching TRBD1. CDR1 and CDR2 from the germline V gene are MNHNY and SVGAGI (reference sequence). V lost 9 bases and J lost 4; bases outside the gene matches: 8. CDR3 size: 14 residues.

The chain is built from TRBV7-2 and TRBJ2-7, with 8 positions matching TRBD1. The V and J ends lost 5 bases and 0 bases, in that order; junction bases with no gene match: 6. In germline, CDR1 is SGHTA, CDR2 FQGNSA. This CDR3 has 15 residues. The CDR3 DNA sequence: TGTGCCAGCAGCCAGGGGGCAGACCGCTCCTACGAGCAGTACTTC. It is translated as CASSQGADRSYEQYF.

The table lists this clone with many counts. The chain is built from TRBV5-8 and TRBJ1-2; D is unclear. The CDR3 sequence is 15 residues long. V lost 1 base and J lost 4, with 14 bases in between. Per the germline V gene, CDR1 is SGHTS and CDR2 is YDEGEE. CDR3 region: CASSLRAALVYGYTF. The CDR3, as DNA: TGTGCCAGCAGCTTGCGAGCCGCCCTGGTCTATGGCTACACCTTC. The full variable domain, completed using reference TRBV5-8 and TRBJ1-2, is EAGVTQSPTHLIKTRGQQATLRCSPISGHTSVYWYQQALGLGLQFLLWYDEGEERNRGNFPPRFSGRQFPNYSSELNVNALELEDSALYLCASSLRAALVYGYTFGSGTRLTVV.

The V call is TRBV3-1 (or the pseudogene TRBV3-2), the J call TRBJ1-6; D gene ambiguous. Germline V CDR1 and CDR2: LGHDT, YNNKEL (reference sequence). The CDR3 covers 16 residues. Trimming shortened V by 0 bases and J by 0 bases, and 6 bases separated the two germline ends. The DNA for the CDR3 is TGTGCCAGCAGCCAAGATCATAGCTCCTATAATTCACCCCTCCACTTT. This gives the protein CASSQDHSSYNSPLHF.

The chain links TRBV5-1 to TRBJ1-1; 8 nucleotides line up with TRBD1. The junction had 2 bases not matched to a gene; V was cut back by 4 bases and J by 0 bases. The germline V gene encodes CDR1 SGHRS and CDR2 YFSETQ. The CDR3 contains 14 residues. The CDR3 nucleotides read TGCGCCAGCAGCCTGGACAGGGTGAACACTGAAGCTTTCTTT. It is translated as CASSLDRVNTEAFF.

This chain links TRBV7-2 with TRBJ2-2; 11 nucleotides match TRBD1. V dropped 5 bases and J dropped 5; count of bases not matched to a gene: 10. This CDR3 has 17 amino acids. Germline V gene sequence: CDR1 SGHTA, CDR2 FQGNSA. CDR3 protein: CASSPSGGQGVTGELFF. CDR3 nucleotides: TGTGCCAGCAGCCCCAGCGGGGGACAGGGGGTTACCGGGGAGCTGTTTTTT.

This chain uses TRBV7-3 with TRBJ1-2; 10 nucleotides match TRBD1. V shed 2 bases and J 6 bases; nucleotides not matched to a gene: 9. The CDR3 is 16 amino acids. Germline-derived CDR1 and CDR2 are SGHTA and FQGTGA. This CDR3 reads CASSLGSWDRGNGYTF. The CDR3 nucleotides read TGTGCCAGCAGCTTAGGCTCATGGGACAGGGGAAATGGCTACACCTTC.

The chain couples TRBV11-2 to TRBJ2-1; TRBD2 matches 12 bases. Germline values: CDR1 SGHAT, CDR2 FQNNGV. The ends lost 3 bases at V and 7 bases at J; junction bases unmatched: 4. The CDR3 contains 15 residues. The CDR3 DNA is TGTGCCAGCAGCTTCACTAGCGGGGGGTCGAATGAGCAGTTCTTC. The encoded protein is CASSFTSGGSNEQFF.

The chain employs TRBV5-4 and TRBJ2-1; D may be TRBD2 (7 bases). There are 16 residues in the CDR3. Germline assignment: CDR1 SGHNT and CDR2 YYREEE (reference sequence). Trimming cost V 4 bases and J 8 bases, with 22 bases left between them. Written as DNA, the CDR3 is TGTGCCAGCAGCCCTAGGGGGGGAAAATGGGGCCATGAGCAGTTCTTC. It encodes CASSPRGGKWGHEQFF.

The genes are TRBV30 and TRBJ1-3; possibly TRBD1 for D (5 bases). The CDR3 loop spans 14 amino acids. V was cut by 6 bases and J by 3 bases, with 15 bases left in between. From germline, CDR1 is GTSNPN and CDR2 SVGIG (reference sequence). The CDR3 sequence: CACRQSNIGNTIYF. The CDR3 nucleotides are TGTGCCTGCCGACAGTCAAATATTGGAAACACCATATATTTT.

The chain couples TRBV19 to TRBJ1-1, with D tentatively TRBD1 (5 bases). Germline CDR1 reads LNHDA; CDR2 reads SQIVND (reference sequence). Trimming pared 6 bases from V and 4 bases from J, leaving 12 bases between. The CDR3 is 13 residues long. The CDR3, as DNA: TGTGCCAGTAGCGACCAGGGAACCACTGAAGCTTTCTTT. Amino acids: CASSDQGTTEAFF.

The DNA of the CDR3 is TGCGCCAGCTCTAACACGGGGAACACCGGGGAGCTGTTTTTT. Encoded protein: CASSNTGNTGELFF. This sequence joins TRBV5-1 and TRBJ2-2; D unresolved. With 7 bases removed from V and 1 base from J, the gap between germline ends came to 11 bases. Germline CDR1 SGHRS, CDR2 YFSETQ. The CDR3 has 14 amino acids.

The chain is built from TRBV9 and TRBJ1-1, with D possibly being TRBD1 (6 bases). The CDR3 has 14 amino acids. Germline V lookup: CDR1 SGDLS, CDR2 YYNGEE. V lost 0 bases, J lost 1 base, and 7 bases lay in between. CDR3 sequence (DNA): TGTGCCAGCAGCGTAGCGGGACAGAACACTGAAGCTTTCTTT. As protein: CASSVAGQNTEAFF.

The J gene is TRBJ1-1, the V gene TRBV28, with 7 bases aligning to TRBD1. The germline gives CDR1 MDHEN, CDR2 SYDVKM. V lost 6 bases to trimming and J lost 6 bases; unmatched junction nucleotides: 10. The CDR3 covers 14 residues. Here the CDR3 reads CASSLSTGVAEAFF. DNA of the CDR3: TGTGCCAGCAGCCTCTCCACAGGGGTGGCTGAAGCTTTCTTT.